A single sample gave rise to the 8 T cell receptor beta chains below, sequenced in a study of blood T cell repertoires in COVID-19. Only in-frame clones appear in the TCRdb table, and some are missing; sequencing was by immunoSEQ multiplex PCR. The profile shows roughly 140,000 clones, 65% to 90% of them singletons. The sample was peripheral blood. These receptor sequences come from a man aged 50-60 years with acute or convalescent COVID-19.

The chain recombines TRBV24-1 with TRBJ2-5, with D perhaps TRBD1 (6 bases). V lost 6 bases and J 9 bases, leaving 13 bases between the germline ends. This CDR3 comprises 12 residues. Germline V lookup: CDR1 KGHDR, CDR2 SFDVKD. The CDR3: CATSTQGSAQYF. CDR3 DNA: TGTGCCACCAGTACACAGGGTTCGGCCCAGTACTTC.

The CDR3 nucleotides are TGTGCCAGCAGCCAAGGGACAGCCGTTGATGGCTACACCTTC. This gives the protein CASSQGTAVDGYTF. The V call is TRBV13, the J call TRBJ1-2; 7 bases line up with TRBD1. V lost 5 bases and J lost 6; bases outside the gene matches: 9. The CDR3 totals 14 residues. Germline V CDR1 and CDR2: PRHDT, FYEKMQ (reference sequence).

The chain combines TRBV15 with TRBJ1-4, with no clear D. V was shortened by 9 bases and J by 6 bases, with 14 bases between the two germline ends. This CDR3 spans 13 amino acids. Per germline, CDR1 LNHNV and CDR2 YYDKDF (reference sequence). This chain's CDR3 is CATRAGLYEKLFF. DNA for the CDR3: TGTGCCACAAGGGCGGGGTTATATGAAAAACTGTTTTTT.

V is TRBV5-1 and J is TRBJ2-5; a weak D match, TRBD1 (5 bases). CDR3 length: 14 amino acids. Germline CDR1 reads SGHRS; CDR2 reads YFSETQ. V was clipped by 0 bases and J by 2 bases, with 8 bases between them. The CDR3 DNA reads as TGCGCCAGCAGCTTGGCTAGGACACAAGAGACCCAGTACTTC. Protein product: CASSLARTQETQYF. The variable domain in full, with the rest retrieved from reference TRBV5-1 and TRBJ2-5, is KAGVTQTPRYLIKTRGQQVTLSCSPISGHRSVSWYQQTPGQGLQFLFEYFSETQRNKGNFPGRFSGRQFSNSRSEMNVSTLELGDSALYLCASSLARTQETQYFGPGTRLLVL.

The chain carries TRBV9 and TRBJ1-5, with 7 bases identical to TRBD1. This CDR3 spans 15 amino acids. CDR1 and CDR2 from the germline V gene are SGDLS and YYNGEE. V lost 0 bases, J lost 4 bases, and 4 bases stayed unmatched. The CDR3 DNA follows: TGTGCCAGCAGCGTAGGGGGGACAGCTAATCAGCCCCAGCATTTT. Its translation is CASSVGGTANQPQHF.

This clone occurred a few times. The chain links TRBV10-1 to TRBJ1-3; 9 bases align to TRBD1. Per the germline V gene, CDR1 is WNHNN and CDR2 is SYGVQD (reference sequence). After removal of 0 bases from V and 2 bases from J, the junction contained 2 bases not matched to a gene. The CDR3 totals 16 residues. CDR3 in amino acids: CASSESGDRAGNTIYF. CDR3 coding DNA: TGCGCCAGCAGTGAGTCCGGGGACAGGGCTGGAAACACCATATATTTT.

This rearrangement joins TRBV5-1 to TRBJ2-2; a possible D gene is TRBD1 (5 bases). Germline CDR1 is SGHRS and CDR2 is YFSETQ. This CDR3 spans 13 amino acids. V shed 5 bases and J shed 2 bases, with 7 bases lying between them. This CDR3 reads CASSQGNTGELFF. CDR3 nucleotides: TGCGCCAGCAGTCAGGGTAACACCGGGGAGCTGTTTTTT. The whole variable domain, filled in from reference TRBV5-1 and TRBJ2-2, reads KAGVTQTPRYLIKTRGQQVTLSCSPISGHRSVSWYQQTPGQGLQFLFEYFSETQRNKGNFPGRFSGRQFSNSRSEMNVSTLELGDSALYLCASSQGNTGELFFGEGSRLTVL.

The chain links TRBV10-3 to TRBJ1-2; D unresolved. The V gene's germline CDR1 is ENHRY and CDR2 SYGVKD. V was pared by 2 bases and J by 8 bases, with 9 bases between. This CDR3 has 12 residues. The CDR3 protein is CAISEAEFGYTF. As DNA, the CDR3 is TGTGCCATCAGTGAGGCCGAGTTCGGCTACACCTTC.